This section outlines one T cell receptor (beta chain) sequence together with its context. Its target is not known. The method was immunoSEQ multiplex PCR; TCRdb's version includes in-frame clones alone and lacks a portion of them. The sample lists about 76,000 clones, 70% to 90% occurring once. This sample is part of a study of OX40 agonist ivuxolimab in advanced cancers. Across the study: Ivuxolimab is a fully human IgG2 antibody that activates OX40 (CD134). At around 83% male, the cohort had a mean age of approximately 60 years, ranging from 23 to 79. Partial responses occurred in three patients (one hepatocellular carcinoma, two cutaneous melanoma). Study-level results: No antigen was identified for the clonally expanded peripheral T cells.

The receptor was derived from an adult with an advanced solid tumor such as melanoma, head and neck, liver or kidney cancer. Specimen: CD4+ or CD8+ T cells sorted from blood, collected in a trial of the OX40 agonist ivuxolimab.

CDR3 sequence reads: CASSKTDRAQETQYF. For the CDR3, the DNA is TGCGCCAGCAGCAAAACGGACAGGGCACAAGAGACCCAGTACTTC. This sequence joins TRBV5-1 and TRBJ2-5; 8 nucleotides agree with TRBD1. The CDR3 has 15 residues. CDR1 SGHRS and CDR2 YFSETQ come from the germline V gene. V dropped 4 bases and J dropped 2; count of bases not matched to a gene: 7.